This TCR beta chain originates from a study of molecular identifiers for immune sequencing clone quantification. After removal of 6 bases from V and 8 bases from J, the junction contained 9 bases not matched to a gene. This CDR3 is 15 amino acids long. Study-wide points: Beyond 20 RNA copies, clones held over 97% of effector molecules, compared with under 1% in naive cells.

Each library that profiled naive CD8 cells came from around 20,000 to 990,000 sorted cells with 10%, 30% or 50% RNA. The sorting of naive CD8 T cells used the CD8+CD4-CCR7+CD45RA+ phenotype. To note about this clonotype: Its antigen is currently unknown.

TCRdb itself ran the PCR reads through MiXCR, one entry per CDR3 protein. The table includes 400,000 to 600,000 distinct CDR3 sequences, 20% to 25% detected once. Sequenced input: naive CD8+ T cells from blood, with Jurkat cell RNA spiked in. Specified subset: FACS-sorted CD8+CD4-CCR7+CD45RA+ naive T cells. The chain recombines TRBV12-3 or TRBV12-4 with TRBJ2-1; 11 nucleotides line up with TRBD1. This clonotype was obtained from a human donor in good health. Some libraries in this study had Jurkat cell RNA spiked in. In DNA, the CDR3 is TGTGCCAGCAGCCTCCGGGACAGGGGGGTAGATGAGCAGTTCTTC. Translated, it gives CASSLRDRGVDEQFF.